This T cell receptor (beta chain) was profiled in a study of neoadjuvant nivolumab and ipilimumab in lung cancer. The germline V gene has CDR1 SGHNT and CDR2 YYREEE (reference sequence). Trimming at V came to 4 bases and at J to 4 bases, leaving 9 bases not matched to a gene. This CDR3 has 16 residues. Some clones are missing from TCRdb's copy, which holds only in-frame ones; the method was immunoSEQ multiplex PCR. The sample includes roughly 4,700 clones, about three quarters of them seen just once. The sample was normal lung tissue adjacent to the tumor, taken after neoadjuvant nivolumab, alone or with ipilimumab, at or shortly before surgery. V is TRBV5-4 and J is TRBJ2-2, with TRBD2 matching over 8 bases. The receptor was isolated from an adult with non-small cell lung cancer. Some clones in this sample may be carry-over from other donors' samples. DNA for the CDR3: TGTGCCAGCAGCACGAAAGCGGGAGAGTTCACCGGGGAGCTGTTTTTT. This sequence encodes CASSTKAGEFTGELFF.